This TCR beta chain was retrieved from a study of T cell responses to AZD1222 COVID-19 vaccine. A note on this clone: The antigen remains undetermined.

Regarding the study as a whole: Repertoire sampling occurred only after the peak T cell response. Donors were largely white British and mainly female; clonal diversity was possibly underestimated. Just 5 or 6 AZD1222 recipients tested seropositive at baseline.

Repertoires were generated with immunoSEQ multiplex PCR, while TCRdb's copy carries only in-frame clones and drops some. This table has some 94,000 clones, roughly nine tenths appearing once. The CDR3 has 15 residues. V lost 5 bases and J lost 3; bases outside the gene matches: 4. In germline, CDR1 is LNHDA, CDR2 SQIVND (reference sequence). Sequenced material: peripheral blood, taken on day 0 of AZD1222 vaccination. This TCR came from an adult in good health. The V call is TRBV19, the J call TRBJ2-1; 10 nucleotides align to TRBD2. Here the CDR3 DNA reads TGTGCCAGTAGTCCGGGACTAGCGCACTACAATGAGCAGTTCTTC. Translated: CASSPGLAHYNEQFF.